Below are 2 T cell receptor beta chains sequenced from a single sample in a study of CD8 T cells in Susac syndrome. The RNA input was 0.5 to 1 ug, and it was reverse transcribed with random hexamers. A single record per CDR3 protein comes from TCRdb applying MiXCR to the immunoSEQ multiplex PCR reads. The sample lists 100,000 to 150,000 distinct CDR3 sequences, around 80% occurring once. The material sequenced was CD8+ T cells from PBMCs. The receptors derive from a human donor with multiple sclerosis.

CDR3 sequence (DNA): TGCGCCAGCAGTCAAAGGGACGGGAGCTCCTATAATTCACCCCTCCACTTT. Translation: CASSQRDGSSYNSPLHF. The chain has TRBV10-2 and TRBJ1-6; D possibly corresponds to TRBD1 (5 bases). The CDR3 extends over 17 amino acids. Between the trimmed V and J ends, which lost 5 bases and 0 bases, there was a span of 14 bases. The V gene's germline CDR1 is WSHSY and CDR2 SAAADI.

This chain links TRBV20-1 with TRBJ2-7, with TRBD2 identical over 7 bases. Germline CDR1 is DFQATT and CDR2 is SNEGSKA (reference sequence). The ends lost 5 bases at V and 4 bases at J; junction bases unmatched: 5. This CDR3 region has 12 residues. The CDR3, as DNA: TGCAGTGCTCCGGCGGGGGTATACGAGCAGTACTTC. Translating gives CSAPAGVYEQYF.